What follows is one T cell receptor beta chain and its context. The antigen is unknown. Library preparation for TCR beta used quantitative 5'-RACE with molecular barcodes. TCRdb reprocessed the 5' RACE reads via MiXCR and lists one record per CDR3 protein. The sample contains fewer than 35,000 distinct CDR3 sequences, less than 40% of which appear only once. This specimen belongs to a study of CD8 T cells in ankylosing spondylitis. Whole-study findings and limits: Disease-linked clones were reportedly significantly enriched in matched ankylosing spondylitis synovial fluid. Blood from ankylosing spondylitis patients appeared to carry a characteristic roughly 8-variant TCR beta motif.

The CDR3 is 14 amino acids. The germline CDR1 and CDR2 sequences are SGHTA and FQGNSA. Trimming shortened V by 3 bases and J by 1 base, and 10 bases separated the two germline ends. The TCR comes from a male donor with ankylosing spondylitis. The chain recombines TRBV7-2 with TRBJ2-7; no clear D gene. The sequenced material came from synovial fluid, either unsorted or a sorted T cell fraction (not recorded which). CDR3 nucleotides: TGTGCCAGCAGCTTGGACGGCCTTTCCTACGAGCAGTACTTC. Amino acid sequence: CASSLDGLSYEQYF.